The 22 T cell receptor beta chains given below trace back to one sample, sequenced in a study of beta chain features in type 1 diabetes. The authors reverse transcribed all of the isolated RNA, so sequencing captured expressed TCRB transcripts. Profiled with immunoSEQ multiplex PCR; TCRdb holds only in-frame clones, not every one. Among roughly 330,000 clones, 8% to 13% were seen once, and the ten largest hold over 0.015%. The sequenced sample was naive CD4+ T cells from blood. These TCRs come from a woman under 40 in good health.

This clone was observed a handful of times. This chain connects TRBV28 to TRBJ2-2; D is possibly TRBD2 (6 bases). V was cut by 5 bases and J by 0 bases, with 13 bases left in between. Germline V gene data show CDR1 as MDHEN and CDR2 as SYDVKM. The CDR3 runs 16 residues. The CDR3 loop is CASSTPTSSNTGELFF. CDR3 in DNA: TGTGCCAGCAGTACCCCCACTAGCTCGAACACCGGGGAGCTGTTTTTT.

The V call is TRBV7-2, the J call TRBJ2-7, with TRBD1 matching over 8 bases. The CDR3 runs 14 residues. CDR1 is SGHTA and CDR2 is FQGNSA in the germline V gene. V shed 4 bases, J shed 2 bases, and the junction held 4 bases outside the gene matches. This chain's CDR3 is CASSYGTGAYEQYF. The CDR3 DNA reads as TGTGCCAGCAGCTACGGGACAGGAGCCTACGAGCAGTACTTC.

In its sample, this clone was seen a few times. V gene TRBV13 combines with J gene TRBJ2-3, with 8 nucleotides matching TRBD2. Trimming at V came to 5 bases and at J to 3 bases, leaving 1 base not matched to a gene. Germline-derived CDR1 and CDR2 are PRHDT and FYEKMQ (reference sequence). The CDR3 covers 13 residues. As DNA, the CDR3 is TGTGCCAGCAGCCCGGGGGGGACAGATACGCAGTATTTT. This codes for CASSPGGTDTQYF.

This clone was found a few times. CDR3 DNA sequence: TGCGCCAGCAGCTTGGGGACTATCGACGATACGCAGTATTTT. Translating gives CASSLGTIDDTQYF. The V and J genes are TRBV5-1 and TRBJ2-3, with D perhaps TRBD2 (6 bases). Trimming pared 0 bases from V and 6 bases from J, leaving 11 bases between. The CDR3 is 14 amino acids. The germline gives CDR1 SGHRS, CDR2 YFSETQ. Full variable domain (remainder filled in from reference TRBV5-1 and TRBJ2-3): KAGVTQTPRYLIKTRGQQVTLSCSPISGHRSVSWYQQTPGQGLQFLFEYFSETQRNKGNFPGRFSGRQFSNSRSEMNVSTLELGDSALYLCASSLGTIDDTQYFGPGTRLTVL.

The chain carries TRBV19 and TRBJ2-5; TRBD1 matches at 7 bases. V lost 7 bases and J lost 7; bases outside the gene matches: 15. Per germline, CDR1 LNHDA and CDR2 SQIVND (reference sequence). The CDR3 extends over 15 amino acids. The CDR3 protein is CASKPGGSGDWTQYF. In DNA form, the CDR3 reads TGTGCCAGTAAACCAGGGGGTTCAGGCGATTGGACCCAGTACTTC.

In regard to this clone: Other DNA sequences of this sample code for an identical CDR3. V is TRBV29-1 and J is TRBJ2-7; TRBD2 agrees at 12 bases. The V segment lost 6 bases and the J segment 2 bases; nucleotides outside the gene matches: 5. Germline V lookup: CDR1 SQVTM, CDR2 ANQGSEA. The CDR3 sequence is 14 residues long. The CDR3 spells CSVARLAGAYEQYF. The CDR3 region has the DNA TGCAGCGTCGCCCGACTAGCGGGGGCCTACGAGCAGTACTTC.

The rearrangement links TRBV28 to TRBJ2-7, with a weak D call TRBD2 (6 bases). This CDR3 has 13 residues. Trimming stripped 8 bases from V and 7 bases from J, with 18 bases between. The V gene's germline CDR1 is MDHEN and CDR2 SYDVKM. CDR3 in DNA: TGTGCCAGCCGTACTAGCCCATCCTGGGAGCAGTACTTC. It codes for CASRTSPSWEQYF.

The chain has TRBV6-6 and TRBJ1-2; D is undetermined. Per germline, CDR1 MNHNY and CDR2 SVGAGI (reference sequence). There are 14 residues in the CDR3. The V end lost 7 bases, the J end lost 4 bases, and 16 bases lay between the germline ends. The CDR3 here is CASKVEKTIYGYTF. CDR3 bases: TGTGCCAGCAAAGTGGAGAAAACAATCTATGGCTACACCTTC.

In this sample, this clone turned up a few times. The gene calls are TRBV5-1 and TRBJ2-1, with a possible D match to TRBD2 (5 bases). Germline V lookup: CDR1 SGHRS, CDR2 YFSETQ. This CDR3 is built from 14 residues. V lost 0 bases, J lost 6 bases, and 10 bases lay in between. This chain's CDR3 is CASSLGRRVNEQFF. In nucleotides, the CDR3 is TGCGCCAGCAGCTTGGGGCGGCGGGTCAATGAGCAGTTCTTC.

V and J are TRBV27 and TRBJ1-1; maybe TRBD1 (6 bases). The germline V gene encodes CDR1 MNHEY and CDR2 SMNVEV (reference sequence). V was clipped by 7 bases and J by 1 base, with 16 bases between them. The CDR3 loop spans 15 amino acids. CDR3 DNA sequence: TGTGCCAGCAAGTCGGCAGGGGCCAGGAACACTGAAGCTTTCTTT. Translating gives CASKSAGARNTEAFF.

This clone was observed a handful of times. The chain joins TRBV7-9 to TRBJ2-5, with 9 bases that match TRBD2. The CDR3 loop spans 16 amino acids. Germline values: CDR1 SEHNR, CDR2 FQNEAQ (reference sequence). The J segment lost 5 bases and the V segment lost 5 bases, leaving 12 bases of the junction unmatched. In DNA, the CDR3 is TGTGCCAGCAGCCGCCTTAGCGGGAGAGGCGATGAGACCCAGTACTTC. This gives the protein CASSRLSGRGDETQYF.

There are a few counts of this clone. The rearrangement links TRBV7-3 to TRBJ2-2; no clear D gene. V dropped 5 bases and J dropped 0 bases, with 13 bases sitting between them. The germline V gene encodes CDR1 SGHTA and CDR2 FQGTGA. The CDR3 totals 16 residues. The CDR3 spells CASSPSGSANTGELFF. CDR3 in DNA: TGTGCCAGCAGCCCCTCCGGGTCCGCGAACACCGGGGAGCTGTTTTTT.

The chain links TRBV7-2 to TRBJ2-5; the D gene is possibly TRBD2 (5 bases). This CDR3 spans 14 amino acids. Deletions cut 6 bases from V and 5 bases from J, with 16 bases between. Germline V gives CDR1 SGHTA, CDR2 FQGNSA. CDR3 coding DNA: TGTGCCAGCAGTCCACTAGGTGAGGAGGAGACCCAGTACTTC. Protein product: CASSPLGEEETQYF.

This clone was recorded a few times. The chain joins TRBV7-9 to TRBJ1-4; D remains ambiguous. The ends were cut back, 2 bases at V and 6 bases at J, with 7 bases in the middle. In germline, CDR1 is SEHNR, CDR2 FQNEAQ (reference sequence). The CDR3 spans 13 residues. CDR3 nucleotide sequence: TGTGCCAGCAGCTTAACATTCGATGAAAAACTGTTTTTT. It translates to CASSLTFDEKLFF.

This clone was seen a few times. The chain is built from TRBV5-1 and TRBJ2-1; 9 bases are shared with TRBD2. Per the germline V gene, CDR1 is SGHRS and CDR2 is YFSETQ. The CDR3 length is 16 residues. The V and J ends lost 0 bases and 2 bases, in that order; junction bases with no gene match: 3. CDR3 amino acids: CASSLVGGRAYNEQFF. The DNA for the CDR3 is TGCGCCAGCAGCTTGGTTGGCGGGAGGGCCTACAATGAGCAGTTCTTC.

The V gene is TRBV11-2, the J gene TRBJ2-2, with D possibly being TRBD2 (5 bases). V was cut by 3 bases and J by 6 bases, with 11 bases left in between. CDR3 length: 14 residues. CDR1 SGHAT and CDR2 FQNNGV come from the germline V gene. CDR3 coding DNA: TGTGCCAGCAGCTTCTTTGCTAGCTCCGGGGAGCTGTTTTTT. Translated, it gives CASSFFASSGELFF.

This clone showed up just a few times. The chain's CDR3 is CASSQGTGYTDTQYF. In DNA form, the CDR3 reads TGCGCCAGCAGCCAGGGGACAGGGTATACAGATACGCAGTATTTT. The chain has TRBV4-3 and TRBJ2-3; 9 nucleotides agree with TRBD1. V dropped 3 bases and J dropped 3; count of bases not matched to a gene: 4. The CDR3 is 15 amino acids. CDR1 is LGHNA, CDR2 YSLEER, per germline.

The V gene is TRBV14, the J gene TRBJ2-7, with TRBD2 identical over 11 bases. The CDR3 runs 15 residues. Germline CDR1 reads SGHDN; CDR2 reads FVKESK. Trimming removed 1 base from V and 2 bases from J; junction bases left unmatched: 1. The CDR3 nucleotides are TGTGCCAGCAGCCAAGGACTAGCGGGGCCCTACGAGCAGTACTTC. It yields the protein CASSQGLAGPYEQYF. Supplemented by reference TRBV14 and TRBJ2-7, the full variable domain reads EAGVTQFPSHSVIEKGQTVTLRCDPISGHDNLYWYRRVMGKEIKFLLHFVKESKQDESGMPNNRFLAERTGGTYSTLKVQPAELEDSGVYFCASSQGLAGPYEQYFGPGTRLTVT.

The V gene is TRBV4-3, the J gene TRBJ2-2; 8 nucleotides align to TRBD1. The length of the CDR3 is 15 residues. With V trimmed by 4 bases and J by 2 bases, 3 bases remained unmatched. Looked up from germline, CDR1 is LGHNA and CDR2 is YSLEER. The CDR3 here is CASSPDRGNTGELFF. The CDR3 DNA reads as TGCGCCAGCAGCCCAGACAGGGGTAACACCGGGGAGCTGTTTTTT.

Remarks on this clone: This same CDR3 is encoded by further DNA sequences in the sample. The J gene is TRBJ2-5, the V gene TRBV18; D ambiguous. Germline V gives CDR1 KGHSH, CDR2 LQKENI. V shed 3 bases and J shed 2 bases, with 4 bases lying between them. The CDR3 runs to 12 residues. CDR3 loop: CASSPTQETQYF. In nucleotides, the CDR3 is TGTGCCAGCTCACCGACACAAGAGACCCAGTACTTC.

The gene calls are TRBV6-1 and TRBJ2-5, with D unclear. The V end lost 6 bases, the J end lost 0 bases, and 8 bases lay between the germline ends. CDR1 is MNHNS and CDR2 is SASEGT in the germline V gene. The length of the CDR3 is 13 residues. CDR3 residues: CASRGLNQETQYF. The CDR3 nucleotides are TGTGCCAGCAGGGGCCTAAACCAAGAGACCCAGTACTTC.

The chain recombines TRBV5-4 with TRBJ1-1; 8 nucleotides align to TRBD1. The V gene's germline CDR1 is SGHNT and CDR2 YYREEE (reference sequence). The CDR3 covers 15 residues. V trimming: 4 bases; J trimming: 1 base; junction bases outside the gene matches: 6. The CDR3 nucleotides are TGTGCCAGCAGCCCTAGGACAGGGCCGAACACTGAAGCTTTCTTT. Translated: CASSPRTGPNTEAFF.